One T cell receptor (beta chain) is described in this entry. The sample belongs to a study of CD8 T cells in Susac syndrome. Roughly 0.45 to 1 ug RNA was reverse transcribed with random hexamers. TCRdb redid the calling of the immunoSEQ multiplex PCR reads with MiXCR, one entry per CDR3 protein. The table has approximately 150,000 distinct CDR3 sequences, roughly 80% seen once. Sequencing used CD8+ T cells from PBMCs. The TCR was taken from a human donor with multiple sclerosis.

The CDR3 nucleotides are TGCGCCAGCAGCCAAGTAATCGGTAACGAGCAGTACGTC. Encoded protein: CASSQVIGNEQYV. The V and J genes are TRBV4-3 and TRBJ2-7; D is unresolved. This CDR3 region has 13 residues. V dropped 1 base and J dropped 5 bases, with 9 bases sitting between them. Germline CDR1 LGHNA, CDR2 YSLEER.